The rows below give T cell receptor beta chains drawn from one sample of a study of shared clonotypes between healthy human individuals. Repertoires were generated with immunoSEQ multiplex PCR, while TCRdb's copy carries only in-frame clones and drops some. The repertoire includes some 600,000 clones, 95% to 96% of them detected once, and less than 0.13% sits in the top ten. The material sequenced was naive CD8+ T cells sorted from blood. These receptors were obtained from a woman younger than 45 in good health. The CDR3 runs from the conserved cysteine through the conserved F or W. D genes are given only for firm matches. Where a row states a size, it is once, few, many or the class of an expanded clone; other rows omit it.

abundance | j_gene | v_gene | d_gene | CDR3nt | CDR3aa
. | TRBJ2-5 | TRBV19 | . | TGTGCCAGTAGTATAGATGACGAAGAGACCCAGTACTTC | CASSIDDEETQYF
. | TRBJ2-7 | TRBV4-2 | TRBD1 | TGTGCCAGCAGCCATGGGACAGGGGTTTACTACGAGCAGTACTTC | CASSHGTGVYYEQYF
. | TRBJ1-4 | TRBV6-5 | . | TGTGCCGGGGGCGGGATCGCAACTAATGAAAAACTGTTTTTT | CAGGGIATNEKLFF
. | TRBJ2-1 | TRBV7-2 | TRBD1 | TGTGCCAGCAGCTCCCCGGACAGGGGAGCCTACAATGAGCAGTTCTTC | CASSSPDRGAYNEQFF
. | TRBJ2-2 | TRBV7-6 | TRBD1 | TGTGCCAGCAGCTTAGTCCCAGGGGGCGTCACCGGGGAGCTGTTTTTT | CASSLVPGGVTGELFF
. | TRBJ2-5 | TRBV19 | . | TGTGCCAGTAGTATTTTTGGTACTTTCGGAGAGACCCAGTACTTC | CASSIFGTFGETQYF
. | TRBJ2-1 | TRBV13 | TRBD1 | TGTGCCAGCAGGCCGGGACAGGGGTACAATGAGCAGTTCTTC | CASRPGQGYNEQFF
. | TRBJ2-2 | TRBV30 | . | TGTGCCTGGAGCACCGGACTGGGGGAAAGGGGGGAGCTGTTTTTT | CAWSTGLGERGELFF
. | TRBJ2-3 | TRBV7-9 | . | TGTGCCAGCAGCCCTTGGACATCCCCTTACACAGATACGCAGTATTTT | CASSPWTSPYTDTQYF
. | TRBJ2-2 | TRBV18 | . | TGTGCCAGCTCACCAGAAACCGGGGTTGGCGGGGAGCTGTTTTTT | CASSPETGVGGELFF
. | TRBJ2-7 | TRBV7-2 | . | TGTGCCAGCAGCTCCGGGAGTCGCGAGCAGTACTTC | CASSSGSREQYF
. | TRBJ2-7 | TRBV7-8 | . | TGTGCCAGCAGCTTACTGGAGGGCACCCCCTACGAGCAGTACTTC | CASSLLEGTPYEQYF
. | TRBJ2-7 | TRBV5-4 | . | TGTGCCAGCAGCTTGCCAGGGCGTGACGAGCAGTACTTC | CASSLPGRDEQYF
. | TRBJ2-1 | TRBV19 | . | TGTGCCAGTAGTAGTGATCTTAGCTCCTACAATGAGCAGTTCTTC | CASSSDLSSYNEQFF
. | TRBJ1-2 | TRBV27 | . | TGTGCCAGCAGTTTGGGCCCAGGGGCGGGATCTAACTATGGCTACACCTTC | CASSLGPGAGSNYGYTF
. | TRBJ2-7 | TRBV7-2 | TRBD2 | TGTGCCAGCAGCCCCGGACTAGCGGGAGGGCACGAGCAGTACTTC | CASSPGLAGGHEQYF
. | TRBJ1-1 | TRBV5-6 | TRBD1 | TGTGCCAGCAGCTTGGGAGGGGGCCGAACTGAAGCTTTCTTT | CASSLGGGRTEAFF
once | TRBJ2-1 | TRBV10-1 | TRBD2 | TGCGCCAGCCCCTGGCAGCCGGGACTAGCGGGAGATCGAAATAATGAGCAGTTCTTC | CASPWQPGLAGDRNNEQFF
. | TRBJ1-3 | TRBV4-1 | . | TGCGCCAGCAGCCACCTCAGGAGGAACTCTGGAAACACCATATATTTT | CASSHLRRNSGNTIYF
. | TRBJ1-2 | TRBV11-2 | TRBD1 | TGTGCCAGCAGCTTAGTCGGGACAGGGGATGGCTACACCTTC | CASSLVGTGDGYTF
. | TRBJ2-7 | TRBV28 | . | TGTGCCAGCAGTTTTTCCACCGAGCAGTACTTC | CASSFSTEQYF
. | TRBJ2-1 | TRBV29-1 | TRBD1 | TGCAGCGTTATGGGACAGGAAAAATACAATGAGCAGTTCTTC | CSVMGQEKYNEQFF
. | TRBJ1-3 | TRBV4-2 | . | TGTGCCAGCAGCCAAGATGTGTCGGGTGGAAACACCATATATTTT | CASSQDVSGGNTIYF
. | TRBJ2-7 | TRBV29-1 | . | TGCAGCGTTGAGGGAGGCCCCTACGAGCAGTACTTC | CSVEGGPYEQYF
. | TRBJ1-6 | TRBV28 | . | TGTGCCAGCAGTTTGGGCGGGTTTAATTCACCCCTCCACTTT | CASSLGGFNSPLHF
. | TRBJ2-2 | TRBV4-1 | . | TGCGCCAGCAGCCAAGATCCTTCCTATAGCGAAGCGAACACCGGGGAGCTGTTTTTT | CASSQDPSYSEANTGELFF
. | TRBJ2-7 | TRBV5-6 | . | TGTGCCAGCAGCTTGGCACACACCAAAGCCTACGAGCAGTACTTC | CASSLAHTKAYEQYF
. | TRBJ2-1 | TRBV5-8 | . | TGTGCCAGCAGCTTCCTAGGACTATACAATGAGCAGTTCTTC | CASSFLGLYNEQFF
. | TRBJ2-7 | TRBV19 | . | TGTGCCAGTAGTATGGGAACAGGTATTTCCTACGAGCAGTACTTC | CASSMGTGISYEQYF
. | TRBJ2-1 | TRBV11-2 | . | TGTGCCAGCAGCTTAGAGGGCCGGGTGCAGTTCTTC | CASSLEGRVQFF
. | TRBJ2-5 | TRBV27 | . | TGTGCCAGCAGTTTATATGTGGGAGGACCGGGAGAGACCCAGTACTTC | CASSLYVGGPGETQYF
. | TRBJ2-3 | TRBV28 | TRBD1 | TGTGCCAGCAGTCCACCGGGACAGGGAATAGATACGCAGTATTTT | CASSPPGQGIDTQYF
. | TRBJ2-1 | TRBV27 | . | TGTGCCAGCAGTTTAAGGGGCGCCTACAATGAGCAGTTCTTC | CASSLRGAYNEQFF